The 27 T cell receptor beta chains below all came from one sample that was sequenced in a study of T cell clonality in common variable immunodeficiency. Generated by immunoSEQ multiplex PCR, the TCRdb table keeps only in-frame clones and is missing some. In total the sample includes about 37,000 clones, none of them seen once. Sequencing was performed on peripheral blood mononuclear cells. These receptors were taken from a person between 18 and 75 years old in good health.

This clone was seen repeatedly, ten times or more. The covered CDR3 bases are TGTGCCAGCTCACCAGAAACAGGCAATCAGCCC. It encodes CASSPETGNQP. The entire CDR3 protein is CASSPETGNQPQHF. This chain uses TRBV18 with TRBJ1-5, with D hard to call. The CDR3 end lies 3 residues beyond the end of the read and is filled in from the germline J gene. Germline V gene sequence: CDR1 KGHSH, CDR2 LQKENI. V lost 2 bases to trimming and J lost 2 bases, with 7 bases between them. CDR3 length equals 14 residues.

Ten or more counts support this clone. The DNA read from the CDR3 is TGTGCCAGCAGTTTAACTAGCGGAGCAGATACG. This gives the protein CASSLTSGADT. The full CDR3 reads CASSLTSGADTQYF. The genes are TRBV12-3 or TRBV12-4 and TRBJ2-3; TRBD2 agrees at 8 bases. The read ends 3 residues before the CDR3 terminus; that terminus is restored from the germline J gene. This CDR3 has 14 residues. The junction had 2 bases not matched to a gene; V was cut back by 2 bases and J by 4 bases.

This clone has ten or more counts. Read coverage stops 3 residues before the CDR3 terminus; the germline J gene supplies the remainder. V usage is TRBV19 and J usage is TRBJ1-1, with D possibly being TRBD1 (5 bases). CDR3 size: 14 residues. The V gene lost 1 base and the J gene lost 1 base, with 7 bases spanning the gap. In germline, CDR1 is LNHDA, CDR2 SQIVND (reference sequence). The covered CDR3 bases are TGTGCCAGTAGTATAGGACAGTCGAACACTGAA. Translated, it gives CASSIGQSNTE. The full CDR3 protein is CASSIGQSNTEAFF.

There are many counts of this clone. The sequenced fragment ends 3 residues before the CDR3 boundary, so the rest is inferred from the germline J gene. The V and J genes are TRBV20-1 and TRBJ2-7, with 9 bases fitting TRBD1. Losses at the gene ends were 3 bases for V and 3 bases for J; bases not matched to a gene: 6. The CDR3 is 14 residues long. CDR1 and CDR2 (germline): DFQATT, SNEGSKA (reference sequence). Partial CDR3 DNA: TGCAGTGCTAGGCCGGGACAGGGCCTCTACGAG. Encoded protein: CSARPGQGLYE. The complete CDR3 reads CSARPGQGLYEQYF.

Ten or more counts support this clone. The read falls 3 residues short of the CDR3 end, and the missing part is taken from the germline J gene. The chain joins TRBV28 to TRBJ1-5; the D is unclear. This CDR3 is built from 13 residues. CDR1 is MDHEN, CDR2 SYDVKM, per germline. Trimming stripped 6 bases from V and 3 bases from J, with 9 bases between. The CDR3 region is CASSSGFNQPQHF. The CDR3 bases that were read are TGTGCCAGCAGCTCAGGATTCAATCAGCCC.

This clone was recorded many times. Read data end 3 residues before the CDR3 end; the end is taken from the germline J gene. The V call is TRBV2, the J call TRBJ1-5, with TRBD1 as a possible D gene (5 bases). Germline lookup yields CDR1 SNHLY and CDR2 FYNNEI. The CDR3 is made up of 14 amino acids. V was clipped by 4 bases and J by 1 base, with 8 bases between them. The CDR3 loop is CASSGGLSNQPQHF. The part of the CDR3 DNA that was read is TGTGCCAGCAGTGGGGGACTGAGCAATCAGCCC.

This clone was detected many times. Read data end 3 residues before the CDR3 end; the end is taken from the germline J gene. This chain joins TRBV18 and TRBJ2-3, with D perhaps TRBD2 (5 bases). Trimming removed 6 bases from V and 2 bases from J, with 15 bases in between. The germline gives CDR1 KGHSH, CDR2 LQKENI. This CDR3 contains 15 residues. CDR3 in amino acids: CASSAGERLTDTQYF. CDR3 DNA, as far as it was read: TGTGCCAGCTCCGCCGGAGAGCGGCTCACAGATACG.

This clone was seen repeatedly, ten times or more. The read terminates 3 residues before the CDR3 end, so the remaining end is supplied by the germline J gene. This rearrangement joins TRBV6-2 or TRBV6-3 to TRBJ2-7; the D is unclear. The CDR3 totals 15 residues. Germline V CDR1 and CDR2: MNHEY, SVGEGT. V lost 3 bases and J lost 2, with 14 bases in between. The part of the CDR3 DNA that was read is TGTGCCAGCAGTTATTTTCTGGGCAATACCTACGAG. It codes for CASSYFLGNTYE. The full CDR3 sequence reads CASSYFLGNTYEQYF.

This clone was recorded many times. The DNA ends 3 residues before the CDR3 does, and the rest of the CDR3 is filled in from the germline J gene. The rearrangement links TRBV20-1 to TRBJ1-5; TRBD1 matches 7 bases. The J segment lost 3 bases and the V segment lost 2 bases, leaving 4 bases of the junction unmatched. There are 14 residues in the CDR3. Germline V CDR1 and CDR2: DFQATT, SNEGSKA (reference sequence). The CDR3 DNA, read in part, is TGCAGTGCTAGAATACAGGGGTTCAATCAGCCC. It encodes CSARIQGFNQP. The whole CDR3 sequence is CSARIQGFNQPQHF.

The table lists this clone with many counts. Coverage ceases 3 residues before the CDR3 finishes, and the germline J gene fills in the end. This chain connects TRBV19 to TRBJ1-2; weak D call: TRBD1 (6 bases). Trimming left V 2 bases short and J 2 bases short, with 12 bases between. Germline values: CDR1 LNHDA, CDR2 SQIVND (reference sequence). There are 15 residues in the CDR3. CDR3 bases read: TGTGCCAGTAGTATAAGCCAGGGGAGAAACTATGGC. This translates into CASSISQGRNYG. The whole CDR3 sequence reads CASSISQGRNYGYTF.

In this sample, this clone turned up many times. The CDR3 goes on 3 residues after the read ends, and that part is filled in from the germline J gene. The chain recombines TRBV14 with TRBJ2-1, with D possibly TRBD2 on 6 matching bases. The germline V and J ends were trimmed by 3 bases and 5 bases, with 14 bases remaining between them. The CDR3 has 15 amino acids. Germline CDR1 and CDR2: SGHDN and FVKESK. The CDR3 bases that were read are TGTGCCAGCAGCCAGGAACCAGGAGGGGACAATGAG. Protein product: CASSQEPGGDNE. The whole CDR3 sequence is CASSQEPGGDNEQFF.

Many counts were recorded for this clone. The missing CDR3 end, 3 residues past where the read stops, is filled in from the germline J gene. The chain is built from TRBV6-1 and TRBJ2-4; the D gene is possibly TRBD1 (5 bases). The length of the CDR3 is 14 residues. The V gene's germline CDR1 is MNHNS and CDR2 SASEGT. The ends were cut back, 2 bases at V and 6 bases at J, with 11 bases in the middle. The part of the CDR3 DNA that was read is TGTGCCAGCAGTGAAATTGGGGCTGTAAACATT. This gives the protein CASSEIGAVNI. The CDR3 reads in full as CASSEIGAVNIQYF.

This clone has a count of ten or more. The read terminates 3 residues before the CDR3 end, so the remaining end is supplied by the germline J gene. V and J are TRBV5-5 and TRBJ2-1; D unresolved. Per the germline V gene, CDR1 is SGHKS and CDR2 is YYEKEE (reference sequence). The CDR3 has 13 amino acids. Trimming cost V 4 bases and J 7 bases, with 12 bases left between them. The CDR3 bases that were read are TGTGCCAGCAGCCCATGGAGCGTTAATGAG. Amino acid sequence: CASSPWSVNE. The whole CDR3 protein is CASSPWSVNEQFF. Together with reference TRBV5-5 and TRBJ2-1, the CDR3 gives the full variable domain: DAGVTQSPTHLIKTRGQQVTLRCSPISGHKSVSWYQQVLGQGPQFIFQYYEKEERGRGNFPDRFSARQFPNYSSELNVNALLLGDSALYLCASSPWSVNEQFFGPGTRLTVL.

This clone was counted ten times or more. The read stops 3 residues short of the end of the CDR3; the missing end is completed from the germline J gene. V usage is TRBV19 and J usage is TRBJ2-6; TRBD1 is a possible D gene (5 bases). V lost 6 bases, J lost 0 bases, and 9 bases lay in between. CDR3 length equals 15 residues. The germline gives CDR1 LNHDA, CDR2 SQIVND (reference sequence). Here the CDR3 reads CASSYQGSGANVLTF. The sequenced CDR3 bases are TGTGCCAGTAGCTACCAGGGCTCTGGGGCCAACGTC.

To note about this clone: The read halts 3 residues ahead of the CDR3 end, with the missing end drawn from the germline J gene. The chain uses TRBV5-4 and TRBJ2-1; D possibly corresponds to TRBD1 (6 bases). The V end lost 4 bases, the J end lost 4 bases, and 15 bases lay between the germline ends. The CDR3 is 15 amino acids. CDR1 and CDR2 (germline): SGHNT, YYREEE (reference sequence). CDR3 residues: CASSPGTLEYNEQFF. Incomplete CDR3 DNA: TGTGCCAGCAGCCCCGGGACACTGGAGTACAATGAG.

This clone has at least ten counts. The read halts 3 residues ahead of the CDR3 end, with the missing end drawn from the germline J gene. V usage is TRBV20-1 and J usage is TRBJ1-2, with D maybe TRBD1 (5 bases). CDR1 and CDR2 from the germline V gene are DFQATT and SNEGSKA (reference sequence). The CDR3 consists of 13 residues. With 3 bases removed from V and 5 bases from J, the gap between germline ends came to 13 bases. The CDR3 bases that were read are TGCAGTGCTAGGGGGCAGGGTGGATATGGC. It yields the protein CSARGQGGYG. The CDR3 in full is CSARGQGGYGYTF.

This clone has ten or more counts. The junction differs from germline at one of its ends, possibly a read error. The read ends 3 residues before the CDR3 terminus; that terminus is restored from the germline J gene. The gene calls are TRBV7-7 and TRBJ2-5; possible D gene TRBD1, 6 bases. Germline values: CDR1 SSHAT, CDR2 FNYEAQ (reference sequence). CDR3 length: 13 amino acids. The CDR3 bases that were read are TGTGCTAGCAGCCAAGACAGGTTTGAGACC. Translated: CASSQDRFET. The CDR3 in full is CASSQDRFETQYF.

This clone was picked up many times. The DNA ends 3 residues before the CDR3 does, and the rest of the CDR3 is filled in from the germline J gene. The chain has TRBV11-2 and TRBJ2-7; 9 nucleotides align to TRBD1. Per the germline V gene, CDR1 is SGHAT and CDR2 is FQNNGV. The CDR3 has 15 amino acids. Losses at the gene ends were 5 bases for V and 5 bases for J; bases not matched to a gene: 10. This CDR3 is CASSPPGQGRDEQYF. The part of the CDR3 DNA that was read is TGTGCCAGCAGCCCACCGGGACAGGGACGAGACGAG.

Many counts were recorded for this clone. CDR3 loop: CASSLIGGRPISYEQYF. The DNA read from the CDR3 is TGTGCCAGCAGTTTAATAGGCGGGAGGCCGATCTCCTACGAG. V gene TRBV28 combines with J gene TRBJ2-7; 8 positions agree with TRBD2. From the germline J gene comes the end of the CDR3, since the read stops 3 residues before it. The germline V gene has CDR1 MDHEN and CDR2 SYDVKM. Trimming removed 2 bases from V and 0 bases from J; junction bases left unmatched: 9. CDR3 length equals 17 residues.

This clone was counted ten times or more. Sequencing ends 3 residues short of the CDR3 end; the germline J gene provides the rest. The gene calls are TRBV12-3 or TRBV12-4 and TRBJ2-7, with unresolved D. V was trimmed by 3 bases and J by 2 bases, leaving 8 bases between them. The CDR3 has 13 amino acids. This CDR3 reads CASSFLSTYEQYF. The DNA read from the CDR3 is TGTGCCAGCAGTTTTCTATCTACCTACGAG.

This clone was counted at least ten times. The observed sequence ends 3 residues before the CDR3 terminus, with the missing tail filled in from the germline J gene. The rearrangement joins TRBV20-1 to TRBJ2-1, with 11 bases fitting TRBD2. The CDR3 totals 16 residues. Trimming took 7 bases from V and 3 from J; bases not matched to a gene: 11. Germline V gene data show CDR1 as DFQATT and CDR2 as SNEGSKA (reference sequence). The sequenced part of the CDR3 DNA is TGCAGTGTTTCTACTAGCGGGAGAAATAGCTACAATGAG. Protein: CSVSTSGRNSYNE. The full CDR3 protein reads CSVSTSGRNSYNEQFF.

This clone was picked up many times. The missing CDR3 end, 3 residues past where the read stops, is filled in from the germline J gene. The chain is built from TRBV20-1 and TRBJ1-4; TRBD1 is a possible D gene (6 bases). This CDR3 has 11 residues. V dropped 4 bases and J dropped 8 bases, with 8 bases sitting between them. Germline V gene lookup returns CDR1 DFQATT and CDR2 SNEGSKA (reference sequence). The covered CDR3 bases are TGCAGTGCTACAGGACAGGAAAAA. This codes for CSATGQEK. The CDR3 as a whole reads CSATGQEKLFF.

This clone has at least ten counts. The read comes to an end 3 residues before the CDR3 does, leaving the germline J gene to fill in the end. This chain links TRBV2 with TRBJ1-1; D ambiguous. Germline loops: CDR1 SNHLY, CDR2 FYNNEI. This CDR3 spans 14 amino acids. Trimming left V 2 bases short and J 5 bases short, with 12 bases between. The DNA read from the CDR3 is TGTGCCAGCAGTGAAAATCGGGGTTGGACTGAA. Its protein is CASSENRGWTE. From start to end, the CDR3 is CASSENRGWTEAFF.

In its sample, this clone was seen many times. Read sequence stops 3 residues before the CDR3 end, and the germline J gene provides the missing end. The chain couples TRBV10-3 to TRBJ1-5; D uncertain. The germline CDR1 and CDR2 sequences are ENHRY and SYGVKD. This CDR3 comprises 13 residues. V lost 3 bases, J lost 4 bases, and 7 bases lay in between. Incomplete CDR3 DNA: TGTGCCATCAGTGACCAACAGAATCAGCCC. This gives the protein CAISDQQNQP. Given in full, the CDR3 is CAISDQQNQPQHF.

This clone was counted at least ten times. Coverage ceases 3 residues before the CDR3 finishes, and the germline J gene fills in the end. This chain links TRBV4-1 with TRBJ2-3; a weak D match, TRBD1 (5 bases). V lost 4 bases and J lost 0, with 14 bases in between. This CDR3 is built from 16 residues. CDR1 is MGHRA, CDR2 YSYEKL, per germline. CDR3 loop: CASSPYGTGSTDTQYF. Incomplete CDR3 DNA: TGCGCCAGCAGCCCCTACGGAACAGGTAGCACAGATACG.

By share, this clone counts as medium-sized. The CDR3 end lies 3 residues beyond the end of the read and is filled in from the germline J gene. The chain uses TRBV6-1 and TRBJ2-3; tentative D call: TRBD1 (6 bases). Germline loops: CDR1 MNHNS, CDR2 SASEGT. The CDR3 spans 17 residues. V dropped 2 bases and J dropped 1 base, with 16 bases sitting between them. The CDR3 protein is CASSEPPGAGGTDTQYF. CDR3 DNA, as far as it was read: TGTGCCAGCAGTGAACCCCCCGGGGCAGGGGGCACAGATACG.

This clone was seen many times. The DNA ends 3 residues before the CDR3 does, and the rest of the CDR3 is filled in from the germline J gene. The chain recombines TRBV5-4 with TRBJ1-1; the match to TRBD1 covers 9 bases. From germline, CDR1 is SGHNT and CDR2 YYREEE (reference sequence). There are 13 residues in the CDR3. The sequenced CDR3 bases are TGTGCCAGCAGCTTACAGGGGGCAATAGAG. This gives the protein CASSLQGAIE. The whole CDR3 protein is CASSLQGAIEAFF.